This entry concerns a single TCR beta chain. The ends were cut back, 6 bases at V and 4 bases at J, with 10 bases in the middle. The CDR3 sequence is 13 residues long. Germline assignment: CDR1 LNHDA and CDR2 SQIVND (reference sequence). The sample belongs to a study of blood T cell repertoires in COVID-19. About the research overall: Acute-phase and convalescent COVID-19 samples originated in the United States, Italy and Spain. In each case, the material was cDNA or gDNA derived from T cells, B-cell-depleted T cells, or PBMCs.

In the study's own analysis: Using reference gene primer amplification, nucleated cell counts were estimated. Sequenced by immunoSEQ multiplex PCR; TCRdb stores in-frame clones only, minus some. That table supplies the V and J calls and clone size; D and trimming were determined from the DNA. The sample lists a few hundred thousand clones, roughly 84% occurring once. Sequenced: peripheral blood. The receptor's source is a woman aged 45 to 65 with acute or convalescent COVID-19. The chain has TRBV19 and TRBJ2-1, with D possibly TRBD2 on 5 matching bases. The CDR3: CASSSGPYNEQFF. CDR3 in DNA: TGTGCCAGTAGCAGCGGCCCTTACAATGAGCAGTTCTTC.